This T cell receptor (beta chain) stems from a study of T cell responses to AZD1222 COVID-19 vaccine. Here immunoSEQ multiplex PCR was the method, and the copy in TCRdb shows in-frame clones only, minus some. In the table there are over 80,000 clones, roughly 92% of which are singletons. Here the sequenced sample was peripheral blood, taken 28 days after the second AZD1222 dose. This sequence was found in an adult who received the AZD1222 COVID-19 vaccine.

The CDR3: CASRERRGREQYF. The CDR3 bases are TGTGCCAGCAGGGAGCGCAGGGGGCGCGAGCAGTACTTC. The chain uses TRBV27 and TRBJ2-7; 8 bases fit TRBD1. Germline trimming cut 6 bases from V and 6 bases from J; bases unmatched to any gene: 7. CDR3 length: 13 amino acids. CDR1 is MNHEY, CDR2 SMNVEV, per germline (reference sequence).